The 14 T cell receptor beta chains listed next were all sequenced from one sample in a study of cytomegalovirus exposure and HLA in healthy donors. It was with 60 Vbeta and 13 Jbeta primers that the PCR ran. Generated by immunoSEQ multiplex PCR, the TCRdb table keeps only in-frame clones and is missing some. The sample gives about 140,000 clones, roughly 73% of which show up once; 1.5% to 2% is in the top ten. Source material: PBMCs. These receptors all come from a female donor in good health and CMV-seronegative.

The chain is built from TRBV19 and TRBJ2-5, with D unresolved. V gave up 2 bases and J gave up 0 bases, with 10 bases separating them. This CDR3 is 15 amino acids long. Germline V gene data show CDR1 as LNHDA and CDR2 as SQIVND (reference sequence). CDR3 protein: CASSISQLYQETQYF. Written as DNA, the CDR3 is TGTGCCAGTAGTATATCACAGCTGTACCAAGAGACCCAGTACTTC. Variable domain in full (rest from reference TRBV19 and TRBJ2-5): DGGITQSPKYLFRKEGQNVTLSCEQNLNHDAMYWYRQDPGQGLRLIYYSQIVNDFQKGDIAEGYSVSREKKESFPLTVTSAQKNPTAFYLCASSISQLYQETQYFGPGTRLLVL.

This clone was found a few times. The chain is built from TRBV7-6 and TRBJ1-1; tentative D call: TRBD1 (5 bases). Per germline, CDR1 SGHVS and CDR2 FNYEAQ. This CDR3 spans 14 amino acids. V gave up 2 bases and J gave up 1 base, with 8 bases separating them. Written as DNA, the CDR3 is TGTGCCAGCAGCTTATTGCAGGGGAACACTGAAGCTTTCTTT. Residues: CASSLLQGNTEAFF.

The CDR3: CASSVGTANTEAFF. The CDR3 nucleotides read TGCGCCAGCAGCGTAGGGACAGCAAACACTGAAGCTTTCTTT. V gene TRBV5-1 combines with J gene TRBJ1-1; 7 nucleotides align to TRBD1. CDR3 length: 14 residues. V trimming: 4 bases; J trimming: 2 bases; junction bases outside the gene matches: 5. Germline-derived CDR1 and CDR2 are SGHRS and YFSETQ.

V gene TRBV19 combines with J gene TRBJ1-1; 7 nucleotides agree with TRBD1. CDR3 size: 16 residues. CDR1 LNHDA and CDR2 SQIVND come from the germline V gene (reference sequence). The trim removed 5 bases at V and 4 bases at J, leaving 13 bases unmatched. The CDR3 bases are TGTGCCAGTAGTCGAGGGGGCAAGGTTCGGGGCACTGAAGCTTTCTTT. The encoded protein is CASSRGGKVRGTEAFF.

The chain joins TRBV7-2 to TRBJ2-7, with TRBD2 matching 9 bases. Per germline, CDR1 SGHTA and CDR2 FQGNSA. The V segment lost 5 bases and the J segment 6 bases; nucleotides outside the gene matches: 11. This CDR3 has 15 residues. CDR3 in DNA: TGTGCCAGCAGCCCGCCCAGCGGGGGGTCCCCCGAGCAGTACTTC. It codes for CASSPPSGGSPEQYF.

CDR3 DNA: TGTGCCAGCACCCTGGGGGGGGAGCAGTTCTTC. As protein: CASTLGGEQFF. The genes are TRBV27 and TRBJ2-1, with 7 bases identical to TRBD2. This CDR3 has 11 residues. V shed 7 bases, J shed 10 bases, and the junction held 4 bases outside the gene matches. CDR1 is MNHEY and CDR2 is SMNVEV in the germline V gene (reference sequence).

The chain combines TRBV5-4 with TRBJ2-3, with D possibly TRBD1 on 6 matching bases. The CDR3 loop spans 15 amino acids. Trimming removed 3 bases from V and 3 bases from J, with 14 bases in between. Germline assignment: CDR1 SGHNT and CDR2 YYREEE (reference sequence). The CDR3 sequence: CASSSYTGRTDTQYF. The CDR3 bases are TGTGCCAGCAGCTCCTATACAGGGCGGACAGATACGCAGTATTTT. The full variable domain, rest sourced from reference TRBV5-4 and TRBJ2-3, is ETGVTQSPTHLIKTRGQQVTLRCSSQSGHNTVSWYQQALGQGPQFIFQYYREEENGRGNFPPRFSGLQFPNYSSELNVNALELDDSALYLCASSSYTGRTDTQYFGPGTRLTVL.

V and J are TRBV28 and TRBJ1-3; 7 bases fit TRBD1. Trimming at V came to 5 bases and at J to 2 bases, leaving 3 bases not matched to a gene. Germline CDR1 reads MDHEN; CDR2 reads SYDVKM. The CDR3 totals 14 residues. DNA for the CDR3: TGTGCCAGCAGTAGGGACAGTACTGGAAACACCATATATTTT. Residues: CASSRDSTGNTIYF.

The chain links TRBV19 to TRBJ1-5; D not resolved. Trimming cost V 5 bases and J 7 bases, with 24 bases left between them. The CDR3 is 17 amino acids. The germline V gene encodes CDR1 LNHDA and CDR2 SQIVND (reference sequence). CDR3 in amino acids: CASSSGGLLLVAQPQHF. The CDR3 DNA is TGTGCCAGTAGTTCGGGTGGGTTGTTACTGGTGGCCCAGCCCCAGCATTTT.

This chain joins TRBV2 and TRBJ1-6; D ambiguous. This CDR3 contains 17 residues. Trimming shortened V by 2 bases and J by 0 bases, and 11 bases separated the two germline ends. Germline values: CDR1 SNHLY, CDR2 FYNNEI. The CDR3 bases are TGTGCCAGCAGTGAAATGGGCCCGAGCTCCTATAATTCACCCCTCCACTTT. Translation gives CASSEMGPSSYNSPLHF.

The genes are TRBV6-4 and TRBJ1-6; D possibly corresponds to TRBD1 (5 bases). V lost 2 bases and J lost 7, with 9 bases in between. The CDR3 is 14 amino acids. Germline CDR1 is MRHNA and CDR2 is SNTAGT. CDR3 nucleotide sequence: TGTGCCAGCAGTGACCAGTGGGGCAATTCACCCCTCCACTTT. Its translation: CASSDQWGNSPLHF.

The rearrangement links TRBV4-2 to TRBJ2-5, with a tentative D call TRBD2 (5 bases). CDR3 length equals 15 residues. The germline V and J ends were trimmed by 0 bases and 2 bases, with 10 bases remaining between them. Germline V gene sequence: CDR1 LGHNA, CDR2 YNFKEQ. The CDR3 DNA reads TGTGCCAGCAGCCAAGATGGAGCGGAACAAGAGACCCAGTACTTC. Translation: CASSQDGAEQETQYF.

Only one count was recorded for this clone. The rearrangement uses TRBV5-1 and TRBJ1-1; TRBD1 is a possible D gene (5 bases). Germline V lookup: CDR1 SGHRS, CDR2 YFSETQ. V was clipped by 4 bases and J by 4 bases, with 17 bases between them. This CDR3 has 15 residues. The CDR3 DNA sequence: TGCGCCAGCAGCCCGGAGACAGCCCAAACCACTGAAGCTTTCTTT. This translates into CASSPETAQTTEAFF.

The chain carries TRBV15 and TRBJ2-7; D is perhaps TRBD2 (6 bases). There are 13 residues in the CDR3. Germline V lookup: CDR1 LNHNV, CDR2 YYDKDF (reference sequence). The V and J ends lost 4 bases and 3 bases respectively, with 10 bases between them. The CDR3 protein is CATSKPGVYEQYF. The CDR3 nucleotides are TGTGCCACCAGCAAACCGGGAGTCTACGAGCAGTACTTC.